The 3 T cell receptor beta chains below come from one sample, sequenced in a study of blood T cell repertoires in COVID-19 (dated by TCRdb to the early 2020s). Library preparation was by the immunoSEQ multiplex PCR assay. The table was pulled from immuneACCESS by TCRdb, which kept in-frame rearrangements only. Such tables lose some clones; where checked, under half of the loss comes from unresolved V genes, and the rest has no known cause. The sample table contains tens of thousands of clones; only one count was recorded for about 88% of them. The top ten clonotypes cover around 1.6% of the sample. Sequenced: peripheral blood. Every receptor here comes from a man aged 55-75 years with acute or convalescent COVID-19.

The chain is built from TRBV27 and TRBJ2-7; 8 bases line up with TRBD1. V shed 3 bases and J 6 bases; nucleotides not matched to a gene: 10. Germline V gene sequence: CDR1 MNHEY, CDR2 SMNVEV (reference sequence). There are 15 residues in the CDR3. The CDR3 region has the DNA TGTGCCAGCAGTTTGTTCGGACAGGGATCGACCGAGCAGTACTTC. Residues: CASSLFGQGSTEQYF.

The chain combines TRBV5-1 with TRBJ2-2, with D unclear. The germline gives CDR1 SGHRS, CDR2 YFSETQ. Trimming cost V 1 base and J 0 bases, with 10 bases left between them. The CDR3 loop spans 16 amino acids. CDR3 in DNA: TGCGCCAGCAGCTTGCCCTCGTCGGCGAACACCGGGGAGCTGTTTTTT. Its protein is CASSLPSSANTGELFF.

The chain carries TRBV5-1 and TRBJ1-5, with a possible D match to TRBD1 (6 bases). V shed 4 bases and J shed 2 bases, with 13 bases lying between them. The CDR3 is 15 amino acids. Looked up from germline, CDR1 is SGHRS and CDR2 is YFSETQ. CDR3 sequence (DNA): TGCGCCAGCAGCGTGGACAGCTGGGGCAATCAGCCCCAGCATTTT. Its protein product is CASSVDSWGNQPQHF.